The 7 T cell receptor beta chains reported below all come from one sample, sequenced in a study of Ad26.COV2.S vaccination and SARS-CoV-2 variants. Assay: immunoSEQ multiplex PCR; the TCRdb copy retains only in-frame clones and omits some. The sample has roughly 350,000 clones; 75% to 90% are singletons. The sample's treatment: some 20 received Ad26.COV2.S at low or high dose, single or two shots; a few received placebo; per-sample allocation not given. Following the first vaccine or placebo injection, samples were taken on day 63. The sample in question was peripheral blood, obtained in a trial of Ad26.COV2.S vaccine versus placebo. Every receptor here comes from a person between 18 and 59 years old who received the Ad26.COV2.S COVID-19 vaccine or a placebo.

Here the CDR3 DNA reads TGTGCCAGCTCACTAACCCAGGGGAACACTGAAGCTTTCTTT. Translated, it gives CASSLTQGNTEAFF. V gene TRBV18 combines with J gene TRBJ1-1; possibly TRBD1 for D (5 bases). The V gene lost 4 bases and the J gene lost 1 base, with 10 bases spanning the gap. Germline V gene sequence: CDR1 KGHSH, CDR2 LQKENI. This CDR3 is built from 14 residues.

The chain couples TRBV2 to TRBJ2-1, with TRBD2 matching over 7 bases. The germline gives CDR1 SNHLY, CDR2 FYNNEI. This CDR3 is built from 13 residues. Trimming took 6 bases from V and 5 from J; bases not matched to a gene: 4. The DNA for the CDR3 is TGTGCCAGCAGGCTAGCGGTAAACAATGAGCAGTTCTTC. It encodes CASRLAVNNEQFF. Full variable domain (rest looked up from reference TRBV2 and TRBJ2-1): EPEVTQTPSHQVTQMGQEVILRCVPISNHLYFYWYRQILGQKVEFLVSFYNNEISEKSEIFDDQFSVERPDGSNFTLKIRSTKLEDSAMYFCASRLAVNNEQFFGPGTRLTVL.

This clone has just one count. The genes are TRBV12-5 and TRBJ1-1; 7 positions agree with TRBD1. Germline CDR1 LGHNT, CDR2 FRNRAP. The V and J ends lost 6 bases and 4 bases, in that order; junction bases with no gene match: 11. The CDR3 is 15 amino acids. CDR3 coding DNA: TGTGCTAGTGGCAAGGGGGCGGTAGAGGGCACTGAAGCTTTCTTT. This gives the protein CASGKGAVEGTEAFF.

V usage is TRBV18 and J usage is TRBJ2-1; D is perhaps TRBD1 (6 bases). Germline V lookup: CDR1 KGHSH, CDR2 LQKENI. V was shortened by 3 bases and J by 5 bases, with 11 bases between the two germline ends. This CDR3 has 14 residues. The CDR3 nucleotides read TGTGCCAGCTCACCTTCGGGACACGACAATGAGCAGTTCTTC. This codes for CASSPSGHDNEQFF.

The J gene is TRBJ1-2, the V gene TRBV5-1; 8 bases line up with TRBD1. Germline V gene lookup returns CDR1 SGHRS and CDR2 YFSETQ. V gave up 2 bases and J gave up 7 bases; unmatched junction bases: 19. This CDR3 is 18 amino acids long. This CDR3 is CASSLYPGQAANGAGYTF. As DNA, the CDR3 is TGCGCCAGCAGCTTATACCCGGGACAGGCCGCGAACGGGGCTGGCTACACCTTC.

CDR3 DNA sequence: TGCGCCAGCAGCTTGGATGTAGGGAGCACCGGGGAGCTGTTTTTT. Encoded protein: CASSLDVGSTGELFF. The chain combines TRBV5-1 with TRBJ2-2, with D possibly matching TRBD2 (5 bases). Trimming took off 0 bases at V and 4 bases at J, with 10 bases between the two ends. Germline V CDR1 and CDR2: SGHRS, YFSETQ. This CDR3 has 15 residues.

The rearrangement joins TRBV6-1 to TRBJ2-7; D uncertain. Germline V gene sequence: CDR1 MNHNS, CDR2 SASEGT. V shed 3 bases and J shed 6 bases, with 18 bases lying between them. The CDR3 is 15 residues long. CDR3: CASSEFKAEAGEQYF. As DNA, the CDR3 is TGTGCCAGCAGTGAGTTTAAGGCCGAAGCAGGCGAGCAGTACTTC.